A selection of T cell receptor beta chains follows, all from one sample in a study of spatial heterogeneity in lung cancer. TCRdb redid the calling of the 5' RACE reads with MiXCR, one entry per CDR3 protein. Of tens of thousands of distinct CDR3 sequences listed, 4% to 6% were seen once; the top ten hold approximately 25%. The sequences come from PBMCs, collected at surgery. The origin of the receptors is a female donor with early-stage non-small cell lung cancer. The CDR3 runs from the conserved cysteine through the conserved F or W. A D gene is named only where the DNA matches it firmly. Expanded clones get a size class; other rows say once, few or many, or leave the size out.

many,TRBV7-9,TRBD1,TRBJ1-1,CASSGIRGQAEAFF,TGTGCCAGCAGCGGGATCAGGGGGCAAGCTGAAGCTTTCTTT
-,TRBV7-2,TRBD1,TRBJ1-1,CASSSTGGLVAFF,TGTGCCAGCAGCTCGACAGGGGGCCTAGTAGCTTTCTTT
many,TRBV11-2,-,TRBJ1-1,CASSLAGANTEAFF,TGTGCCAGCAGCTTAGCCGGGGCGAACACTGAAGCTTTCTTT
many,TRBV19,-,TRBJ1-2,CASSDPRDDYGYTF,TGTGCCAGTAGCGACCCCAGGGATGACTATGGCTACACCTTC
-,TRBV12-3/TRBV12-4,TRBD2,TRBJ2-2,CASSPGTSGGPGELFF,TGTGCCAGCAGTCCGGGGACTAGCGGGGGCCCCGGGGAGCTGTTTTTT
-,TRBV5-6,-,TRBJ2-7,CASRRRGEAYEQYF,TGTGCCAGCAGACGGCGGGGTGAGGCCTACGAGCAGTACTTC
many,TRBV20-1,-,TRBJ1-5,CSARLLGNQPQHF,TGCAGTGCTAGGTTACTCGGCAATCAGCCCCAGCATTTT
-,TRBV5-1,TRBD1,TRBJ1-1,CASSRQGITEAFF,TGCGCCAGCAGCCGACAGGGTATTACTGAAGCTTTCTTT
-,TRBV12-3/TRBV12-4,-,TRBJ1-2,CASTIRKLNYGYTF,TGTGCCAGCACTATCCGTAAACTTAACTATGGCTACACCTTC
many,TRBV28,-,TRBJ1-2,CASSLRRGIGRIGYGYTF,TGTGCCAGCAGTTTACGGCGGGGGATTGGGAGAATCGGCTATGGCTACACCTTC